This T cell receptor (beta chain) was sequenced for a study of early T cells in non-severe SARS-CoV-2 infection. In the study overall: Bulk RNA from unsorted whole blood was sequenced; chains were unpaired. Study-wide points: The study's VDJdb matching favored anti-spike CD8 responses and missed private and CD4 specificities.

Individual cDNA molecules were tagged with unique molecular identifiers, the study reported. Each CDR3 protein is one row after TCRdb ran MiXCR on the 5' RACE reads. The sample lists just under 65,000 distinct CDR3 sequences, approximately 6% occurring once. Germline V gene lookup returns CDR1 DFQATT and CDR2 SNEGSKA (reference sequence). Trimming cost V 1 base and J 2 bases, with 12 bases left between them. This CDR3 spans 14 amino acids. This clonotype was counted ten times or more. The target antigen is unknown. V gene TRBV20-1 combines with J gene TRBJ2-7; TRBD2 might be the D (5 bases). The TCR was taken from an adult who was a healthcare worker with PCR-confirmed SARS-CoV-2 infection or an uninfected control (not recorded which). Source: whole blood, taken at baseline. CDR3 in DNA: TGCAGTGCTAGAGGTTGGAAAGCGGCCTACGAGCAGTACTTC. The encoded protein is CSARGWKAAYEQYF.